These 14 T cell receptor beta chains share one sample of origin, sequenced in a study of T cell changes during pregnancy in multiple sclerosis. Measured with immunoSEQ multiplex PCR; TCRdb has only the in-frame clones, and not every one. Of tens of thousands of clones listed, just over 90% are singletons. Material: peripheral blood, obtained in the second trimester of pregnancy. The receptors shown here come from a female donor in good health, enrolled as a control in a pregnancy study.

V and J are TRBV7-8 and TRBJ2-3; possible D gene TRBD2, 5 bases. Germline V gene sequence: CDR1 SGHVS, CDR2 FQNEAQ. Trimming cost V 1 base and J 4 bases, with 15 bases left between them. There are 16 residues in the CDR3. CDR3 in amino acids: CASSLEASSDADTQYF. The CDR3 DNA sequence: TGTGCCAGCAGCTTAGAAGCTAGCTCCGACGCAGATACGCAGTATTTT.

The CDR3 nucleotides read TGTGCCAGCAGTTTACAGGGGGAAGAGTACTATGGCTACACCTTC. Amino acid sequence: CASSLQGEEYYGYTF. The chain couples TRBV27 to TRBJ1-2; 7 bases map to TRBD1. J was trimmed by 3 bases and V by 2 bases; bases with no gene match: 6. From germline, CDR1 is MNHEY and CDR2 SMNVEV (reference sequence). This CDR3 region has 15 residues.

The chain combines TRBV27 with TRBJ1-1; D is uncertain. Trimming pared 6 bases from V and 1 base from J, leaving 6 bases between. This CDR3 has 12 residues. Germline assignment: CDR1 MNHEY and CDR2 SMNVEV (reference sequence). CDR3 protein: CASRRENTEAFF. The CDR3 coding sequence is TGTGCCAGCAGGCGAGAGAACACTGAAGCTTTCTTT.

The chain joins TRBV7-3 to TRBJ2-1; 12 positions agree with TRBD2. CDR3 length: 20 amino acids. The V gene's germline CDR1 is SGHTA and CDR2 FQGTGA. The ends lost 2 bases at V and 6 bases at J; junction bases unmatched: 17. CDR3 in amino acids: CASSLSFVASGGDLSNEQFF. CDR3 in DNA: TGTGCCAGCAGCTTATCTTTCGTGGCTAGCGGGGGGGATTTGTCCAATGAGCAGTTCTTC.

The chain links TRBV18 to TRBJ2-1; D remains ambiguous. V was shortened by 3 bases and J by 0 bases, with 15 bases between the two germline ends. Germline values: CDR1 KGHSH, CDR2 LQKENI. The CDR3 is 17 amino acids. The CDR3 sequence: CASSPSQPGSSYNEQFF. CDR3 in DNA: TGTGCCAGCTCACCCAGCCAACCGGGTAGCTCCTACAATGAGCAGTTCTTC.

The genes are TRBV6-5 and TRBJ2-7; 9 bases match TRBD1. Germline CDR1 is MNHEY and CDR2 is SVGAGI. V trimming: 6 bases; J trimming: 2 bases; junction bases outside the gene matches: 5. CDR3 length: 14 amino acids. The CDR3 nucleotides are TGTGCCAGCAGCCGGGACAGGGCAGCCTACGAGCAGTACTTC. It translates to CASSRDRAAYEQYF.

The rearrangement joins TRBV11-3 to TRBJ2-1, with a tentative D call TRBD2 (6 bases). With 2 bases removed from V and 8 bases from J, the gap between germline ends came to 16 bases. Germline V gives CDR1 SGHNT, CDR2 YENEEA. This CDR3 region has 15 residues. The CDR3 DNA is TGTGCCAGCAGCTTATCCAGCGGGTCAGTGGATGAGCAGTTCTTC. Translated, it gives CASSLSSGSVDEQFF.

The J gene is TRBJ1-2, the V gene TRBV4-1, with 9 bases that match TRBD1. Germline assignment: CDR1 MGHRA and CDR2 YSYEKL. The CDR3 has 17 residues. The trim removed 3 bases at V and 6 bases at J, leaving 14 bases unmatched. CDR3 region: CASSQGRTGGPPNGYTF. The CDR3 nucleotides are TGCGCCAGCAGCCAGGGTCGAACAGGGGGCCCCCCTAATGGCTACACCTTC.

The CDR3 reads CASRTGPSRTGELFF. The CDR3 DNA is TGTGCCAGCAGGACAGGGCCCTCGCGAACCGGGGAGCTGTTTTTT. The rearrangement uses TRBV6-5 and TRBJ2-2; TRBD1 matches 7 bases. V shed 6 bases, J shed 5 bases, and the junction held 9 bases outside the gene matches. Germline CDR1 MNHEY, CDR2 SVGAGI. The CDR3 runs 15 residues.

This chain uses TRBV23-1 with TRBJ2-1; 10 positions agree with TRBD1. Being an ORF, TRBV23-1 has a function that is uncertain. V shed 3 bases and J 9 bases; nucleotides not matched to a gene: 5. This CDR3 is 14 amino acids long. This chain's CDR3 is CASSQSDRGGEQFF. The CDR3 region has the DNA TGCGCCAGCAGTCAGTCGGACAGGGGGGGTGAGCAGTTCTTC.

V gene TRBV14 combines with J gene TRBJ1-3, with a weak D call TRBD1 (6 bases). The CDR3 runs to 16 residues. Germline CDR1 and CDR2: SGHDN and FVKESK. With 4 bases removed from V and 0 bases from J, the gap between germline ends came to 13 bases. The CDR3 spells CASSLPGHISGNTIYF. The CDR3, as DNA: TGTGCCAGCAGCCTGCCGGGACACATCTCTGGAAACACCATATATTTT.

This clone was seen only once. This rearrangement joins TRBV18 to TRBJ1-1; D gene unclear. V was pared by 3 bases and J by 10 bases, with 15 bases between. The germline gives CDR1 KGHSH, CDR2 LQKENI. There are 13 residues in the CDR3. The CDR3 reads CASSPPGSRGAFF. The CDR3 bases are TGTGCCAGCTCACCCCCGGGAAGCCGCGGAGCTTTCTTT. The full variable domain, its missing parts supplied by reference TRBV18 and TRBJ1-1, is NAGVMQNPRHLVRRRGQEARLRCSPMKGHSHVYWYRQLPEEGLKFMVYLQKENIIDESGMPKERFSAEFPKEGPSILRIQQVVRGDSAAYFCASSPPGSRGAFFGQGTRLTVV.

The rearrangement links TRBV9 to TRBJ1-5; D might be TRBD1 (6 bases). The CDR3 consists of 15 residues. Germline CDR1 is SGDLS and CDR2 is YYNGEE. Trimming pared 2 bases from V and 4 bases from J, leaving 13 bases between. The CDR3 DNA is TGTGCCAGCAGCGTTGGTCTTCAGGGGAATCAGCCCCAGCATTTT. Translating gives CASSVGLQGNQPQHF.

The genes are TRBV6-5 and TRBJ2-7; tentative D call: TRBD1 (6 bases). The V end lost 5 bases, the J end lost 0 bases, and 11 bases lay between the germline ends. The germline V gene encodes CDR1 MNHEY and CDR2 SVGAGI. This CDR3 region has 14 residues. The CDR3 DNA is TGTGCCAGCAGTACCGACAGGTTCTCCTACGAGCAGTACTTC. It is translated as CASSTDRFSYEQYF.